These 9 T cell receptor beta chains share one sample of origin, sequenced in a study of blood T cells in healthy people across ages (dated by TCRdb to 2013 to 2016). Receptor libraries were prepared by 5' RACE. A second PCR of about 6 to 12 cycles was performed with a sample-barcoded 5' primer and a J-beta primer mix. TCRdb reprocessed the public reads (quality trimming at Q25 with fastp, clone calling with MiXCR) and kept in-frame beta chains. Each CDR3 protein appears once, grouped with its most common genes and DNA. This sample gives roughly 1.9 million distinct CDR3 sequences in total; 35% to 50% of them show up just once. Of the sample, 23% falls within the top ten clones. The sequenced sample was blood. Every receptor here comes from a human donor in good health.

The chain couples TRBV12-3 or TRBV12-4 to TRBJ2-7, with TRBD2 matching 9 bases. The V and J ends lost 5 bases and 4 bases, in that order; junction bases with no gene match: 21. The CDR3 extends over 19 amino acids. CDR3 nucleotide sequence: TGTGCCAGCAGTCCCCGGAGTTTTGCGGTGCGTAGCGGGGGTTACGAGCAGTACTTC. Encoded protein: CASSPRSFAVRSGGYEQYF.

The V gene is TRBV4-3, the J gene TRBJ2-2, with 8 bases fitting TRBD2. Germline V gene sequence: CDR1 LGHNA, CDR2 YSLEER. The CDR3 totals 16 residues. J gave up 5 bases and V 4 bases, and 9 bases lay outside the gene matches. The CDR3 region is CASSRLYGGGTGELFF. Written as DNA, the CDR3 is TGCGCCAGCAGCCGCCTTTACGGGGGGGGGACCGGGGAGCTGTTTTTT.

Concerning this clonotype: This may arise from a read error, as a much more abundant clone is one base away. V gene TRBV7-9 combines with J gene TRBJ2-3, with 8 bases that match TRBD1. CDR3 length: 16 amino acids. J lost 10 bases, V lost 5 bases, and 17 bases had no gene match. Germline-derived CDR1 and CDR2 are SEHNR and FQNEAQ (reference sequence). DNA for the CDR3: TGTGCCAGCAGCCCCGCTAGGACAGGGAAGGCTAATGCGCAGTATTTT. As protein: CASSPARTGKANAQYF.

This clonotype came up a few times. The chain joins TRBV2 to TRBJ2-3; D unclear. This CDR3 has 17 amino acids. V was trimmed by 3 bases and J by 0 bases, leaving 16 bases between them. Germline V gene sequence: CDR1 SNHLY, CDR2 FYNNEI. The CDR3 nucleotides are TGTGCCAGCAGTGATTGGGCGTCTGTAACTAGCACAGATACGCAGTATTTT. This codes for CASSDWASVTSTDTQYF.

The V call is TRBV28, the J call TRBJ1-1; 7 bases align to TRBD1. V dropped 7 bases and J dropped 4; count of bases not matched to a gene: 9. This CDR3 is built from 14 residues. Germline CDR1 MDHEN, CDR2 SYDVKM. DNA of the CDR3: TGTGCCAGCACCTTACCGACAGGGCGCACTGAAGCTTTCTTT. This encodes CASTLPTGRTEAFF.

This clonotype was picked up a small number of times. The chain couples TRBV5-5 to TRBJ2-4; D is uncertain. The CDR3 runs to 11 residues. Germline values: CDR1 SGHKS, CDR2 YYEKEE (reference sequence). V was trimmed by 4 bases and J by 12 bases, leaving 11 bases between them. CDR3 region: CASSLQSSQYF. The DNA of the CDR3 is TGTGCCAGCAGCCTCCAGTCATCTCAGTACTTC.

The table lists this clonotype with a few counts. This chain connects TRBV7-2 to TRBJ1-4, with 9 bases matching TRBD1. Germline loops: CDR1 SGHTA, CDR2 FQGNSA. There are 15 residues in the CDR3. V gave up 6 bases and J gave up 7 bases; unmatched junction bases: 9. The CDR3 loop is CASRGSDRGGEKLFF. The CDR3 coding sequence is TGTGCCAGCAGGGGGTCGGACAGGGGTGGTGAAAAACTGTTTTTT.

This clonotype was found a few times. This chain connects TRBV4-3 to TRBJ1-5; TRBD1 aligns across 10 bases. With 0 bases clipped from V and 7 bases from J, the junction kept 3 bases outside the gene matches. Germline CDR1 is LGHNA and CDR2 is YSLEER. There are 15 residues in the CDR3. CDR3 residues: CASSQETGGWQPQHF. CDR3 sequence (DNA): TGCGCCAGCAGCCAAGAGACAGGGGGCTGGCAGCCCCAGCATTTT.

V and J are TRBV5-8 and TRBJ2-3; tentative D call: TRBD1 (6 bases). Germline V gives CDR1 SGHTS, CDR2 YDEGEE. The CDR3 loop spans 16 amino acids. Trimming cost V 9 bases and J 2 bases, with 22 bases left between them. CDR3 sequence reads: CANKIVRDKPTDTQYF. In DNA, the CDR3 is TGTGCCAACAAAATAGTTCGGGACAAACCCACAGATACGCAGTATTTT.